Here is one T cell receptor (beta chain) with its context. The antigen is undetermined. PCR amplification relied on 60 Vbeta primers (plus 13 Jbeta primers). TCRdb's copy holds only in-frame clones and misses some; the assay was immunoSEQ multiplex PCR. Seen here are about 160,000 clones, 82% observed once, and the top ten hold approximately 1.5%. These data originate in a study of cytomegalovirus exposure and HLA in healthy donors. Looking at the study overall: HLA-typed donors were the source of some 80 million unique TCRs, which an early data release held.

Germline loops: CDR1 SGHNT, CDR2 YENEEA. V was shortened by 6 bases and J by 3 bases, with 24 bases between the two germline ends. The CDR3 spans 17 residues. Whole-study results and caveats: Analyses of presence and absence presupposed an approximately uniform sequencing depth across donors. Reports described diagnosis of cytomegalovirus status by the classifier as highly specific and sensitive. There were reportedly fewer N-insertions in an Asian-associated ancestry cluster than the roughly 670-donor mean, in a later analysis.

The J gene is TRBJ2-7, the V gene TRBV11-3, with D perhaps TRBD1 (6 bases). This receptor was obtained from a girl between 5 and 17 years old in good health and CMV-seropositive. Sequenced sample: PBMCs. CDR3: CASRPTGLGLGLYEQYF. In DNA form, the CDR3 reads TGTGCCAGCAGGCCTACAGGGTTGGGTCTTGGGCTCTACGAGCAGTACTTC.